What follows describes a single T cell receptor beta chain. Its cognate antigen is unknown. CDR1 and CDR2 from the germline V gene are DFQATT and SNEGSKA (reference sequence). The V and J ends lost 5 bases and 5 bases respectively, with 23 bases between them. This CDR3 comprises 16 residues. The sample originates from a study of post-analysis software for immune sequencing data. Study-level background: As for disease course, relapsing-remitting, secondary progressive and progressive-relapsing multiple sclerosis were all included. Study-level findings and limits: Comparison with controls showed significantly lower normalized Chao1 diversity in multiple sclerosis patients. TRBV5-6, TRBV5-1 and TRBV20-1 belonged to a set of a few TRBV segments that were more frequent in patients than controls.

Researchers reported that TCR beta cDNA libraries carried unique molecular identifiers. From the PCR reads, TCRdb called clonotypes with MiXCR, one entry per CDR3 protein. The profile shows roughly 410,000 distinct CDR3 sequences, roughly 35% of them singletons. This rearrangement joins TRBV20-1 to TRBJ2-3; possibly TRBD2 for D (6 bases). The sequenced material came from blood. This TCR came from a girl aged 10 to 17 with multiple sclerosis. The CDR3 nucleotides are TGCAGTGCTTACCAACGACAAGGCCTGGGGGGAGATACGCAGTATTTT. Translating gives CSAYQRQGLGGDTQYF.